This section outlines one T cell receptor (beta chain) sequence together with its context. The antigen this receptor binds is unknown. Qualities for individual bases were not recorded, and no much larger clone is one base off. This sample was included in a study of tumor-infiltrating T cells and Merkel cell polyomavirus (dated by TCRdb to about 2017). Notes on the research overall: In Merkel cell carcinoma patients, the study investigated CD8+ T cells specific for the Merkel cell polyomavirus KLL epitope. Varying disease stages were represented at patient presentation, and patients were followed for a median of roughly 2.7 years (range roughly 1.1 to 6.0 years). Patient treatments varied, were not standardized, and included chemotherapy, radiation and immunotherapies. TRB sequencing was performed on KLL-tetramer-sorted cells from blood or tumor-infiltrating lymphocytes in 14 to 15 samples, as well as on about a dozen matched whole-tumor samples. Most of the whole-tumor samples were roughly 27-micron curls sectioned from formalin-fixed, paraffin-embedded tissue blocks. Of all the tumor samples in the study, one was a frozen nodal tumor digest and another was a flash-frozen core biopsy of a metastasis.

Measured from the cysteine to the phenylalanine, the CDR3 is 13 residues long. The sequence is cut down to CDR3 DNA, 39 bases in frame from base 1. The germline V gene sets CDR1 to SGHTA and CDR2 to FQGTGA. V lost 5 bases and J lost 5 bases, and the count of bases not matched to a germline gene is 5. Library construction relied on the immunoSEQ multiplex PCR assay. Genomic DNA extraction, TRB sequencing and normalization were performed by Adaptive Biotechnologies (Seattle, WA). The authors' analysis ran thus. Clonality was computed as one minus Shannon entropy of productive TRB sequences normalized by log2 of unique productive sequences. KLL-specific clonotypes in tumors were identified by matching TCRbeta CDR3 amino acid sequences with those from each patient's tetramer-sorted sample. As stored in TCRdb, this immuneACCESS dataset retains in-frame rearrangements with V and J assigned. A fraction of the clones does not appear; measured against another copy, unresolved V genes explain less than half of the discrepancy, and the remainder lacks a known reason. V, J and clone size are taken as reported in that table, and D and trimming were inferred from the DNA itself. The sample profile shows more than 20,000 clones; around nine tenths of them were found once. The ten largest clonotypes hold around 2.7% of the sample.

Broader findings and caveats from the paper: The study examined just one viral epitope, so T cells targeting other Merkel cell polyomavirus epitopes were not captured. A significant MCC-specific survival advantage (P = 0.0051) was associated with tumors having more unique KLL-specific clonotypes (roughly 5-110 vs 0-3). KLL-specific TRB repertoires were diverse and largely private, with only one public clonotype among around 430 unique sequences, shared by two patients. The small sample size of the study (n of about 12 patients) is recognized as a limitation. A higher intratumoral fraction of KLL-specific T cells (1.9-18% versus roughly 0-0.14%) was associated with significantly improved MCC-specific survival.

Robust positive staining for Merkel cell polyomavirus Large T antigen was observed by immunohistochemistry in the tumors of all patients. About twelve Merkel cell carcinoma patients were included, each with robust KLL-tetramer+ populations (above 0.04% of CD8+ T cells) in blood and/or cultured TIL. All patients were identified as Caucasian, and a median age of approximately 60 years (range roughly 45 to 77 years) was recorded. For patients with unknown primaries who presented with nodal disease, or in cases where primary tissue was insufficient, lymph node tumors were analyzed. The source is a man aged 45 to 65 with Merkel cell carcinoma. Material: lymph node tissue. In this chain, TRBV7-3 is recombined with TRBJ2-5; a stretch of 7 junction bases matches TRBD2. The DNA is as follows: TGTGCCAGCAGCCCGGGACTAAGTGAGACCCAGTACTTC. This translates into CASSPGLSETQYF.